The 4 T cell receptor beta chains given below trace back to one sample, sequenced in a study of blood T cell repertoires in COVID-19. Here immunoSEQ multiplex PCR was the method, and the copy in TCRdb shows in-frame clones only, minus some. The profile shows roughly 170,000 clones, about 86% of them singletons. Sequencing was carried out using peripheral blood. These receptors were collected from a man aged 65-85 years with active or convalescent COVID-19.

This clone was counted a single time. The chain links TRBV18 to TRBJ1-1, with a possible D match to TRBD1 (6 bases). Germline V gene sequence: CDR1 KGHSH, CDR2 LQKENI. This CDR3 is built from 17 residues. The V and J ends lost 3 bases and 0 bases respectively, with 17 bases between them. CDR3 in DNA: TGTGCCAGCTCACCGTCGACAGGACCGGTGATGAACACTGAAGCTTTCTTT. Translation gives CASSPSTGPVMNTEAFF.

The chain is built from TRBV2 and TRBJ2-1; 10 nucleotides agree with TRBD1. The germline V gene encodes CDR1 SNHLY and CDR2 FYNNEI. V trimming: 5 bases; J trimming: 8 bases; junction bases outside the gene matches: 6. The CDR3 is made up of 14 amino acids. The CDR3, as DNA: TGTGCCAGCAGTTCGGACAGGGGGTGGGATGAGCAGTTCTTC. Amino acid sequence: CASSSDRGWDEQFF.

The chain joins TRBV11-2 to TRBJ1-5, with a weak D call TRBD1 (5 bases). This CDR3 spans 15 amino acids. Trimming removed 2 bases from V and 2 bases from J, with 10 bases in between. Germline CDR1 and CDR2: SGHAT and FQNNGV. In DNA form, the CDR3 reads TGTGCCAGCAGCTTAAAGGGAGGGGGCAATCAGCCCCAGCATTTT. Its protein is CASSLKGGGNQPQHF.

This sequence joins TRBV6-6 and TRBJ1-5; 8 bases line up with TRBD1. This CDR3 spans 13 amino acids. V lost 11 bases and J lost 3; bases outside the gene matches: 6. Germline V gene sequence: CDR1 MNHNY, CDR2 SVGAGI (reference sequence). DNA of the CDR3: TGTGCCGCTCAGGACAGGGCCAATCAGCCCCAGCATTTT. It translates to CAAQDRANQPQHF.